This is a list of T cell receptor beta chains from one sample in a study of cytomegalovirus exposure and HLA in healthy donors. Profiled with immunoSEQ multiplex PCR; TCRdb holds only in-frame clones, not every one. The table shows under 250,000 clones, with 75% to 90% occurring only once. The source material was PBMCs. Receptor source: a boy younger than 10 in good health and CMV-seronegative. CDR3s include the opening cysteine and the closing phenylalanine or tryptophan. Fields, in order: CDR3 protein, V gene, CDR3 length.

CDR3 protein: CAWSVGVSSYNEQFF
V gene: TRBV30
CDR3 length: 15

CDR3 protein: CASSLGLRTGYQETQYF
V gene: TRBV5-6
CDR3 length: 17

CDR3 protein: CASSLDTGGNQPQHF
V gene: TRBV19
CDR3 length: 15

CDR3 protein: CASSDSGTGAYEQYF
V gene: TRBV18
CDR3 length: 15

CDR3 protein: CSVVSGNTIYF
V gene: TRBV29-1
CDR3 length: 11

CDR3 protein: CASSLASSGRYEQFF
V gene: TRBV5-1
CDR3 length: 15

CDR3 protein: CASTSGSGGPMNTEAFF
V gene: TRBV23-1
CDR3 length: 17

CDR3 protein: CASSGTAINYGYTF
V gene: TRBV25-1
CDR3 length: 14

CDR3 protein: CASSWGGRGTGEQYF
V gene: TRBV5-6
CDR3 length: 15

CDR3 protein: CASSSSGYEQFF
V gene: TRBV11-2
CDR3 length: 12

CDR3 protein: CASSRGGSNQPQHF
V gene: TRBV19
CDR3 length: 14

CDR3 protein: CASILGGPEQYF
V gene: TRBV6-1
CDR3 length: 12